These 25 T cell receptor beta chains share one sample of origin, sequenced in a study of vaccination effects on CD4 cells after COVID-19. Subsequent to ten to eleven days of culture, CD4+ T cells were isolated. Vaccination of participants consisted of two doses of either the BNT162b2 or mRNA-1273 vaccine. Their antigens are not known. Libraries were prepared by immunoSEQ multiplex PCR; TCRdb keeps only in-frame clonotypes and omits some of them. The profile shows about 57,000 clones, under 85% of them singletons. The material was CD4+ T cells from PBMCs cultured without peptide, obtained after COVID-19 vaccination. The receptors shown here come from a human donor who received a COVID-19 vaccine.

The chain has TRBV29-1 and TRBJ1-3; 9 bases agree with TRBD1. The CDR3 contains 14 residues. Germline V CDR1 and CDR2: SQVTM, ANQGSEA. V dropped 7 bases and J dropped 4; count of bases not matched to a gene: 8. CDR3 region: CSAALGTGGNTIYF. The DNA for the CDR3 is TGCAGCGCCGCCCTCGGGACAGGGGGAAACACCATATATTTT.

The CDR3 loop reads CASSLWEGAVGRDTQYF. DNA of the CDR3: TGTGCCAGCAGCTTGTGGGAAGGGGCGGTGGGGAGAGATACGCAGTATTTT. The rearrangement joins TRBV5-6 to TRBJ2-3, with D possibly being TRBD1 or TRBD2 (5 bases each). Germline V lookup: CDR1 SGHDT, CDR2 YYEEEE. The CDR3 is 17 amino acids. Trimming took off 1 base at V and 5 bases at J, with 20 bases between the two ends. The variable domain in full, completed from reference TRBV5-6 and TRBJ2-3, reads DAGVTQSPTHLIKTRGQQVTLRCSPKSGHDTVSWYQQALGQGPQFIFQYYEEEERQRGNFPDRFSGHQFPNYSSELNVNALLLGDSALYLCASSLWEGAVGRDTQYFGPGTRLTVL.

V is TRBV9 and J is TRBJ2-3; the D gene could be TRBD1 or TRBD2 (5 bases each). V was clipped by 9 bases and J by 2 bases, with 13 bases between them. CDR1 is SGDLS and CDR2 is YYNGEE in the germline V gene. The CDR3 contains 13 residues. CDR3 sequence reads: CATPGDATDTQYF. The DNA for the CDR3 is TGTGCCACCCCTGGGGACGCCACAGATACGCAGTATTTT.

The V call is TRBV11-2, the J call TRBJ2-2; D might be TRBD1 (6 bases). The CDR3 loop spans 15 amino acids. V gave up 4 bases and J gave up 1 base, with 10 bases separating them. The V gene's germline CDR1 is SGHAT and CDR2 FQNNGV. CDR3 residues: CASSYSTGNTGELFF. In DNA, the CDR3 is TGTGCCAGCAGCTACTCGACAGGGAACACCGGGGAGCTGTTTTTT. Using reference TRBV11-2 and TRBJ2-2 for the parts outside the CDR3, the full variable domain is EAGVAQSPRYKIIEKRQSVAFWCNPISGHATLYWYQQILGQGPKLLIQFQNNGVVDDSQLPKDRFSAERLKGVDSTLKIQPAKLEDSAVYLCASSYSTGNTGELFFGEGSRLTVL.

V is TRBV15 and J is TRBJ2-3, with D maybe TRBD1 (6 bases). Per germline, CDR1 LNHNV and CDR2 YYDKDF (reference sequence). The CDR3 is 16 amino acids. V gave up 1 base and J gave up 3 bases, with 14 bases separating them. In DNA, the CDR3 is TGTGCCACCAGCAGAGGAGGGGGACCACGGACAGATACGCAGTATTTT. It is translated as CATSRGGGPRTDTQYF.

By share of the sample, this clone is medium-sized. This rearrangement joins TRBV9 to TRBJ2-7, with 9 bases matching TRBD2. The CDR3 sequence is 16 residues long. Per germline, CDR1 SGDLS and CDR2 YYNGEE. Trimming cost V 0 bases and J 3 bases; bases outside gene matches: 7. CDR3 DNA: TGTGCCAGCAGCGTAGACCCACTAGCGGGTGGCTACGAGCAGTACTTC. This gives the protein CASSVDPLAGGYEQYF.

The chain links TRBV19 to TRBJ2-5; 8 nucleotides line up with TRBD1. The CDR3 totals 17 residues. The V gene end was trimmed by 5 bases and the J gene end by 5 bases; junction bases not matched to a gene: 16. From germline, CDR1 is LNHDA and CDR2 SQIVND (reference sequence). CDR3 region: CASSSGQGVGPAETQYF. The CDR3 DNA is TGTGCCAGTAGTTCCGGACAGGGCGTAGGCCCAGCGGAGACCCAGTACTTC.

V and J are TRBV2 and TRBJ2-3; D not certain. Trimming took off 5 bases at V and 3 bases at J, with 6 bases between the two ends. The germline CDR1 and CDR2 sequences are SNHLY and FYNNEI. The CDR3 has 12 amino acids. CDR3 nucleotide sequence: TGTGCCAGCAGTACCGGAACAGATACGCAGTATTTT. It yields the protein CASSTGTDTQYF. Looking up the rest from reference TRBV2 and TRBJ2-3 gives the full variable domain: EPEVTQTPSHQVTQMGQEVILRCVPISNHLYFYWYRQILGQKVEFLVSFYNNEISEKSEIFDDQFSVERPDGSNFTLKIRSTKLEDSAMYFCASSTGTDTQYFGPGTRLTVL.

The rearrangement joins TRBV7-9 to TRBJ1-1, with 9 positions matching TRBD1. After removal of 2 bases from V and 1 base from J, the junction contained 2 bases not matched to a gene. The CDR3 spans 15 residues. The germline CDR1 and CDR2 sequences are SEHNR and FQNEAQ (reference sequence). The CDR3 DNA is TGTGCCAGCAGCTTACTGGGACAGGGGAACACTGAAGCTTTCTTT. Amino acid sequence: CASSLLGQGNTEAFF.

The V call is TRBV6-5, the J call TRBJ1-2; D remains unclear. In germline, CDR1 is MNHEY, CDR2 SVGAGI. Trimming shortened V by 6 bases and J by 4 bases, and 18 bases separated the two germline ends. The CDR3 length is 15 residues. The CDR3 sequence is CASRRTSISRYGYTF. The CDR3 coding sequence is TGTGCCAGCAGAAGGACGTCTATCTCTCGCTATGGCTACACCTTC.

The chain joins TRBV28 to TRBJ2-4, with 7 bases that match TRBD2. V lost 5 bases, J lost 0 bases, and 4 bases stayed unmatched. The CDR3 has 15 amino acids. CDR1 and CDR2 from the germline V gene are MDHEN and SYDVKM. The CDR3 is CASSKAGLAKNIQYF. The CDR3 nucleotides are TGTGCCAGCAGTAAAGCGGGGCTAGCCAAAAACATTCAGTACTTC. The entire variable domain, with the rest obtained from reference TRBV28 and TRBJ2-4, is as follows: DVKVTQSSRYLVKRTGEKVFLECVQDMDHENMFWYRQDPGLGLRLIYFSYDVKMKEKGDIPEGYSVSREKKERFSLILESASTNQTSMYLCASSKAGLAKNIQYFGAGTRLSVL.

The J gene is TRBJ1-3, the V gene TRBV4-2; D is perhaps TRBD1 (5 bases). Trimming pared 4 bases from V and 2 bases from J, leaving 12 bases between. The CDR3 sequence is 15 residues long. From germline, CDR1 is LGHNA and CDR2 YNFKEQ. This CDR3 reads CASSRNQGPGNTIYF. CDR3 bases: TGTGCCAGCAGCCGAAATCAGGGACCTGGAAACACCATATATTTT.

In its sample, this clone was seen once. The chain is built from TRBV24-1 and TRBJ2-5; D gene unclear. The germline V gene encodes CDR1 KGHDR and CDR2 SFDVKD. The CDR3 consists of 11 residues. V dropped 5 bases and J dropped 5 bases, with 5 bases sitting between them. This CDR3 is CATSVGETQYF. CDR3 bases: TGTGCCACCAGTGTAGGGGAGACCCAGTACTTC.

The rearrangement uses TRBV18 and TRBJ2-1; D gene unclear. This CDR3 is built from 15 residues. Looked up from germline, CDR1 is KGHSH and CDR2 is LQKENI. Trimming removed 6 bases at V and 0 bases at J, with 12 bases between. The CDR3 bases are TGTGCCAGCTCCGGTGCGCTGAGCTCCTACAATGAGCAGTTCTTC. Encoded protein: CASSGALSSYNEQFF.

The chain employs TRBV5-6 and TRBJ1-1, with D unclear. V lost 4 bases, J lost 3 bases, and 16 bases lay in between. Germline assignment: CDR1 SGHDT and CDR2 YYEEEE. The CDR3 extends over 15 amino acids. The CDR3 DNA is TGTGCCAGCAGCCGAAGGACGGGGATGCACACTGAAGCTTTCTTT. Translating it yields CASSRRTGMHTEAFF.

The chain joins TRBV19 to TRBJ1-3; TRBD1 agrees at 7 bases. The CDR3 extends over 14 amino acids. V lost 10 bases to trimming and J lost 5 bases; unmatched junction nucleotides: 11. The germline V gene has CDR1 LNHDA and CDR2 SQIVND (reference sequence). CDR3 region: CATRNPGQRNTIYF. The CDR3 DNA follows: TGTGCCACAAGAAATCCGGGACAGCGAAACACCATATATTTT. The full variable domain, in which reference TRBV19 and TRBJ1-3 provide the parts outside the CDR3, is DGGITQSPKYLFRKEGQNVTLSCEQNLNHDAMYWYRQDPGQGLRLIYYSQIVNDFQKGDIAEGYSVSREKKESFPLTVTSAQKNPTAFYLCATRNPGQRNTIYFGEGSWLTVV.

As for this clone: This sample includes further DNA sequences coding for the same CDR3. The chain joins TRBV5-4 to TRBJ1-2; 9 bases align to TRBD1. Trimming removed 4 bases from V and 8 bases from J; junction bases left unmatched: 6. Germline CDR1 and CDR2: SGHNT and YYREEE (reference sequence). This CDR3 is 13 amino acids long. The DNA of the CDR3 is TGTGCCAGCAGCCTACAGGGGGCGCGAGGCTACACCTTC. Its translation: CASSLQGARGYTF.

This clone has just a few counts. V gene TRBV7-2 combines with J gene TRBJ1-1, with D unresolved. The germline V and J ends were trimmed by 2 bases and 1 base, with 5 bases remaining between them. The CDR3 spans 13 residues. Germline values: CDR1 SGHTA, CDR2 FQGNSA. The CDR3 protein is CASSLSRNTEAFF. The CDR3 region has the DNA TGTGCCAGCAGCTTAAGTAGGAACACTGAAGCTTTCTTT. The variable domain in full, completed from reference TRBV7-2 and TRBJ1-1, reads GAGVSQSPSNKVTEKGKDVELRCDPISGHTALYWYRQSLGQGLEFLIYFQGNSAPDKSGLPSDRFSAERTGGSVSTLTIQRTQQEDSAVYLCASSLSRNTEAFFGQGTRLTVV.

The rearrangement joins TRBV5-4 to TRBJ2-5, with TRBD2 matching over 9 bases. Germline trimming cut 2 bases from V and 1 base from J; bases unmatched to any gene: 3. Germline assignment: CDR1 SGHNT and CDR2 YYREEE (reference sequence). This CDR3 comprises 15 residues. The CDR3 protein is CASSFLAGSQETQYF. In DNA form, the CDR3 reads TGTGCCAGCAGCTTTCTAGCGGGATCCCAAGAGACCCAGTACTTC.

The chain combines TRBV30 with TRBJ1-5; possibly TRBD1 for D (5 bases). The CDR3 has 13 residues. The V end was cut by 3 bases, the J end by 3 bases, with 9 bases between. From germline, CDR1 is GTSNPN and CDR2 SVGIG (reference sequence). CDR3 coding DNA: TGTGCCTGGAGCGGGGGATACAATCAGCCCCAGCATTTT. This gives the protein CAWSGGYNQPQHF.

The chain uses TRBV9 and TRBJ1-1; TRBD1 matches at 10 bases. Germline V gene data show CDR1 as SGDLS and CDR2 as YYNGEE. Losses at the gene ends were 3 bases for V and 7 bases for J; bases not matched to a gene: 6. This CDR3 has 14 residues. The DNA for the CDR3 is TGTGCCAGCAGCGCCGGGACAGGGGAAGGTGAAGCTTTCTTT. Its translation is CASSAGTGEGEAFF.

This chain uses TRBV6-5 with TRBJ1-4, with unresolved D. CDR3 length: 14 amino acids. The germline gives CDR1 MNHEY, CDR2 SVGAGI. Trimming removed 0 bases at V and 10 bases at J, with 12 bases between. CDR3: CASSYSAGSGKLFF. CDR3 DNA sequence: TGTGCCAGCAGTTACTCAGCGGGGAGCGGAAAACTGTTTTTT.

The chain recombines TRBV27 with TRBJ2-7, with 7 bases that match TRBD1. The CDR3 runs to 14 residues. Trimming cost V 5 bases and J 3 bases; bases outside gene matches: 7. Germline lookup yields CDR1 MNHEY and CDR2 SMNVEV (reference sequence). The CDR3 is CASSPWDSYYEQYF. The CDR3 coding sequence is TGTGCCAGCAGTCCATGGGACAGCTACTACGAGCAGTACTTC.

A few counts support this clone. The rearrangement joins TRBV20-1 to TRBJ2-1, with a weak D call TRBD1 (7 bases). The CDR3 loop spans 11 amino acids. Germline V lookup: CDR1 DFQATT, CDR2 SNEGSKA (reference sequence). Trimming pared 5 bases from V and 13 bases from J, leaving 15 bases between. CDR3 DNA sequence: TGCAGTGCTGCAGGGGGGTGGGTCCAGTTCTTC. This gives the protein CSAAGGWVQFF.

The CDR3 region has the DNA TGTGCCAGCAGCCAAGATCTACGCGGTAGCAATCAGCCCCAGCATTTT. Encoded protein: CASSQDLRGSNQPQHF. The chain links TRBV4-2 to TRBJ1-5; D call uncertain. Germline V gene data show CDR1 as LGHNA and CDR2 as YNFKEQ. The CDR3 runs to 16 residues. Trimming shortened V by 0 bases and J by 0 bases, and 9 bases separated the two germline ends.